This TCR beta chain was found in a study of cytomegalovirus exposure and HLA in healthy donors. CDR1 LGHNA and CDR2 YNFKEQ come from the germline V gene. This CDR3 spans 16 amino acids. J lost 3 bases, V lost 0 bases, and 5 bases had no gene match. The PCR employed 60 Vbeta primers together with 13 Jbeta primers. Assay used: immunoSEQ multiplex PCR; TCRdb lists only in-frame clones, some missing. The sample totals approximately 170,000 clones. This chain uses TRBV4-2 with TRBJ1-2, with 9 positions matching TRBD1. The sample was PBMCs. This receptor was obtained from a woman between 18 and 29 years old in good health and CMV-seropositive. Here the CDR3 DNA reads TGTGCCAGCAGCCAAGAAGCAGGACAGGGGTACTATGGCTACACCTTC. This gives the protein CASSQEAGQGYYGYTF.